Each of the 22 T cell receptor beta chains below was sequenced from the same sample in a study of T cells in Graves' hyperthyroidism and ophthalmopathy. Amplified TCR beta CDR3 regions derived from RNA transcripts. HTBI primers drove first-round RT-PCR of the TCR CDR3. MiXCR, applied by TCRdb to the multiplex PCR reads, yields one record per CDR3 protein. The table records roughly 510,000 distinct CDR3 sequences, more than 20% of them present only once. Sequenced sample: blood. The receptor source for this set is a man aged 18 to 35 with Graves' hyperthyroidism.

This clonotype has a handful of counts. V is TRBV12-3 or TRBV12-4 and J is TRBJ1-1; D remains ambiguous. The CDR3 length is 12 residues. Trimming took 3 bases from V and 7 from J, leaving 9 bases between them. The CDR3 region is CASSFRRSEAFF. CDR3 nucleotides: TGTGCCAGCAGTTTCAGGCGTAGTGAAGCTTTCTTT.

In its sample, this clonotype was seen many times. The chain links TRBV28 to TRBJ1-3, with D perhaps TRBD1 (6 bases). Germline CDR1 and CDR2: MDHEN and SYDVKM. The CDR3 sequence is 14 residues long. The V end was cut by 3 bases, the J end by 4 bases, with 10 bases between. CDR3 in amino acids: CASSFTGSGNTIYF. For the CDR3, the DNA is TGTGCCAGCAGTTTTACAGGGTCAGGAAACACCATATATTTT.

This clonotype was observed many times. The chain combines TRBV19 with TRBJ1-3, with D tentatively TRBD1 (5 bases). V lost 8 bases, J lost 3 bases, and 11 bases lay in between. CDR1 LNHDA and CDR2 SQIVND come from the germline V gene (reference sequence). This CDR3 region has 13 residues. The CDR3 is CASPGQYGNTIYF. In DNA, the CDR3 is TGTGCCAGTCCCGGACAATATGGAAACACCATATATTTT.

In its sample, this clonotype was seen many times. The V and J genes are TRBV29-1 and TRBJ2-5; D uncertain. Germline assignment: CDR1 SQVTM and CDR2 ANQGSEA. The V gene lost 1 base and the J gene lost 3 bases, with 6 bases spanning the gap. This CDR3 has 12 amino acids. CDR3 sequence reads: CSVEGQKETQYF. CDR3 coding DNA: TGCAGCGTTGAAGGGCAAAAAGAGACCCAGTACTTC. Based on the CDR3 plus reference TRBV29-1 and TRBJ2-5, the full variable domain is SAVISQKPSRDICQRGTSLTIQCQVDSQVTMMFWYRQQPGQSLTLIATANQGSEATYESGFVIDKFPISRPNLTFSTLTVSNMSPEDSSIYLCSVEGQKETQYFGPGTRLLVL.

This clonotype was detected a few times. CDR3 bases: TGTGCCAGCAGCCAATCGACCATCGGGACAGGGTTTCGGGAGCAGTACTTC. Its protein is CASSQSTIGTGFREQYF. The rearrangement uses TRBV4-2 and TRBJ2-7; 9 bases are a match to TRBD1. Per the germline V gene, CDR1 is LGHNA and CDR2 is YNFKEQ. The CDR3 is 17 residues long. The ends lost 2 bases at V and 7 bases at J; junction bases unmatched: 15.

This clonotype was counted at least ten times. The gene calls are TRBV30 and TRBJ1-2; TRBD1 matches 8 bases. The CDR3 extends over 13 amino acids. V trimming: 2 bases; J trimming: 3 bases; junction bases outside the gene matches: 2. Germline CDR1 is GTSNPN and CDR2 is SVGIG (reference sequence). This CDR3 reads CAWSPGGYYGYTF. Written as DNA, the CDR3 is TGTGCCTGGAGTCCAGGGGGCTACTATGGCTACACCTTC. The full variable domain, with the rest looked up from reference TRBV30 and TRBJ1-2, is SQTIHQWPATLVQPVGSPLSLECTVEGTSNPNLYWYRQAAGRGLQLLFYSVGIGQISSEVPQNLSASRPQDRQFILSSKKLLLSDSGFYLCAWSPGGYYGYTFGSGTRLTVV.

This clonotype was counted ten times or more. The CDR3 protein is CASSTSGRVYEQYF. The CDR3 bases are TGTGCCAGCAGTACTAGCGGGAGAGTCTACGAGCAGTACTTC. The chain links TRBV28 to TRBJ2-7; 11 bases line up with TRBD2. The J segment lost 3 bases and the V segment lost 5 bases, leaving 3 bases of the junction unmatched. This CDR3 comprises 14 residues. Germline assignment: CDR1 MDHEN and CDR2 SYDVKM.

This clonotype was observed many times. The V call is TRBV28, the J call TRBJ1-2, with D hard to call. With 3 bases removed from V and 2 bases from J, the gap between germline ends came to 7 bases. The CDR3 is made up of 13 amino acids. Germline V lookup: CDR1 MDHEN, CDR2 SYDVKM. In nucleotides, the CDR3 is TGTGCCAGCAGTTTTCGGCTAAACTATGGCTACACCTTC. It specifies CASSFRLNYGYTF.

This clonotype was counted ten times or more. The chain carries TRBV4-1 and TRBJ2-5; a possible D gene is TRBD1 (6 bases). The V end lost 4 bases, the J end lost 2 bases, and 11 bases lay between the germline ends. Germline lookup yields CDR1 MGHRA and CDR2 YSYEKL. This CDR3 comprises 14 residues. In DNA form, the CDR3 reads TGCGCCAGCAGCCGGGGACACCAGCAAGAGACCCAGTACTTC. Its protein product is CASSRGHQQETQYF.

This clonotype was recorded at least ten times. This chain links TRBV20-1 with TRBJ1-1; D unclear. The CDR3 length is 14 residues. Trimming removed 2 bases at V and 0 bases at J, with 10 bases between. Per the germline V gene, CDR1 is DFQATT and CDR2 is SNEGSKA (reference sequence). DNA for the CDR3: TGCAGTGCTAGATTTGACCTCCTGAACACTGAAGCTTTCTTT. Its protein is CSARFDLLNTEAFF.

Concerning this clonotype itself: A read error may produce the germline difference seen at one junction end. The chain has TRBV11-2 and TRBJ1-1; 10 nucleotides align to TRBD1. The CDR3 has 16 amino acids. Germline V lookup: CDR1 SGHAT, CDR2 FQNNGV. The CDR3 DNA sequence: TGTGCCAGCAGCTTCGACAGGGGGCTTATGAACACTGAAGCTTGCTTT. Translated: CASSFDRGLMNTEACF. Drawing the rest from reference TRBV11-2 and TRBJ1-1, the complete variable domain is EAGVAQSPRYKIIEKRQSVAFWCNPISGHATLYWYQQILGQGPKLLIQFQNNGVVDDSQLPKDRFSAERLKGVDSTLKIQPAKLEDSAVYLCASSFDRGLMNTEACFGQGTRLTVV.

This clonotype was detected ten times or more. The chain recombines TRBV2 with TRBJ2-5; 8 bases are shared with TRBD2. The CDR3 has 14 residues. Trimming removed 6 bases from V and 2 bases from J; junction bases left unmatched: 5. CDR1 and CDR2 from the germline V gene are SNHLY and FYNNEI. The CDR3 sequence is CASRGSGGQETQYF. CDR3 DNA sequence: TGTGCCAGCAGGGGAAGCGGGGGACAAGAGACCCAGTACTTC.

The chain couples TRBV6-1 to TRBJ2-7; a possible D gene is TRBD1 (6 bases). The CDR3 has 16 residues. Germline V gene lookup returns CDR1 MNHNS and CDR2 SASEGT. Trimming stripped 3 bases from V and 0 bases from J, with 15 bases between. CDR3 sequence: CASSDSPRTVSYEQYF. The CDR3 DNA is TGTGCCAGCAGTGATTCCCCCCGGACAGTCTCCTACGAGCAGTACTTC.

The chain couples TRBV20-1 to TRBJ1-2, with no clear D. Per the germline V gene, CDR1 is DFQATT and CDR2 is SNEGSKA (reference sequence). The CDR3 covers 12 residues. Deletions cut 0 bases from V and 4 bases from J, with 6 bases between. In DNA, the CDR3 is TGCAGTGCTAGAGACAGGAGCTATGGCTACACCTTC. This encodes CSARDRSYGYTF.

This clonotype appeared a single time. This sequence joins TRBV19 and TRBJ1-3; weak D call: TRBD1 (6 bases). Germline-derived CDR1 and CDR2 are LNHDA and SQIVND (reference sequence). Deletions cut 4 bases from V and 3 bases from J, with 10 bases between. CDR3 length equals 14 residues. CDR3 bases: TGTGCCAGTAGTAAACAGGGACTTGGAAACACCATATATTTT. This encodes CASSKQGLGNTIYF.

CDR3 sequence: CASSLGSRSSYNSPLHF. In DNA, the CDR3 is TGTGCCAGCAGCTTAGGCAGTCGGAGCTCCTATAATTCACCCCTCCACTTT. The chain joins TRBV13 to TRBJ1-6; no reliable D call. V lost 0 bases and J 0 bases, leaving 9 bases between the germline ends. The CDR3 is 17 amino acids. The germline gives CDR1 PRHDT, CDR2 FYEKMQ (reference sequence).

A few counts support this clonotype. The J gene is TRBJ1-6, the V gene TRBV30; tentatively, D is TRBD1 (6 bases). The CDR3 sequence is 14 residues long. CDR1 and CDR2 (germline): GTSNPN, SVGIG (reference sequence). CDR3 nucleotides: TGTGCTTGCACAGGGAGCTCCTATAATTCACCCCTCCACTTT. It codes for CACTGSSYNSPLHF.

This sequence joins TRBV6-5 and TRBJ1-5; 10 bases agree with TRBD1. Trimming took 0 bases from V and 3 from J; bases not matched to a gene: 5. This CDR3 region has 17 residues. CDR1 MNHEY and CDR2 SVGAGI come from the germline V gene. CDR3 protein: CASSYSRDRGPNQPQHF. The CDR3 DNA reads TGTGCCAGCAGTTACTCCCGGGACAGGGGACCCAATCAGCCCCAGCATTTT.

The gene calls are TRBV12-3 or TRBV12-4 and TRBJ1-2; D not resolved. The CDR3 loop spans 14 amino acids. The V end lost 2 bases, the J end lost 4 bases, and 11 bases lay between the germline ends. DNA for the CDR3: TGTGCCAGCAGTTTACGCGGAGCCAGCTATGGCTACACCTTC. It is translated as CASSLRGASYGYTF.

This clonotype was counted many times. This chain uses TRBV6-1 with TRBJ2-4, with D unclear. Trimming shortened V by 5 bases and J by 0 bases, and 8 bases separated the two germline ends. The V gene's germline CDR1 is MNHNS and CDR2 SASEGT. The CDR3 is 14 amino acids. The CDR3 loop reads CASSKERAKNIQYF. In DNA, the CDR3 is TGTGCCAGCAGTAAGGAGAGAGCCAAAAACATTCAGTACTTC.

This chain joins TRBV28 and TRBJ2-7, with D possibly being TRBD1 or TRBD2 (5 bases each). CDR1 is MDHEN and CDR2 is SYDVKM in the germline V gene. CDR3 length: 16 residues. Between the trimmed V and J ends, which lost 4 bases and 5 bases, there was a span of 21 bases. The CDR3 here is CASSYGTRPATDEQYF. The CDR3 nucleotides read TGTGCCAGCAGTTATGGGACGCGACCGGCTACCGACGAGCAGTACTTC.

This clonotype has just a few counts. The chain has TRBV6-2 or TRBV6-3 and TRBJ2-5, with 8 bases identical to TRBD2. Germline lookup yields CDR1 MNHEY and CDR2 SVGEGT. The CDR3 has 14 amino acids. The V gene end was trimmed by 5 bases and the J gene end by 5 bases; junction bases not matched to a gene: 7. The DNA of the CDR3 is TGTGCCAGCAGTCGTCGGGGGGGCCAGGAGACCCAGTACTTC. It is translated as CASSRRGGQETQYF.